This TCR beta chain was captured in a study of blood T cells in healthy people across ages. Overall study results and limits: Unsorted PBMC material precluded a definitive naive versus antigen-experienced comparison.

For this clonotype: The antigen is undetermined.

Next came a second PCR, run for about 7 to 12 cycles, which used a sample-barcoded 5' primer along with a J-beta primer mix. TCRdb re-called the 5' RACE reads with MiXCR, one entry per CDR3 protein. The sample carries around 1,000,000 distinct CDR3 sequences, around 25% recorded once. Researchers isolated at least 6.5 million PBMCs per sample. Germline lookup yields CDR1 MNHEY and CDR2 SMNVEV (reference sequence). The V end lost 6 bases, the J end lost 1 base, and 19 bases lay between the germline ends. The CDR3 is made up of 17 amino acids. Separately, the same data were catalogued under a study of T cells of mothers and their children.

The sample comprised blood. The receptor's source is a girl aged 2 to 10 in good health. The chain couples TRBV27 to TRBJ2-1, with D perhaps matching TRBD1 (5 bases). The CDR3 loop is CASRIGQGRVSYNEQFF. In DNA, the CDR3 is TGTGCCAGCAGGATAGGGCAGGGAAGGGTATCCTACAATGAGCAGTTCTTC.